This entry is about one T cell receptor (beta chain). Its antigen is undetermined. The sample is drawn from a study of response to subunit inactivated influenza vaccine. Study-wide results and limits: With each seasonal influenza vaccination, the authors suggested, few new T cells are recruited.

CDR3 length: 14 residues. CDR1 is SGHNT and CDR2 is YYREEE in the germline V gene (reference sequence). Trimming left V 2 bases short and J 5 bases short, with 14 bases between. TCRdb reprocessed the RT-PCR reads via MiXCR and lists one record per CDR3 protein. Among roughly 630,000 distinct CDR3 sequences, 14% were seen once, and the ten largest hold approximately 7.6%. This specimen consisted of PBMCs from blood, obtained less than 15 days before vaccination. The genes are TRBV5-4 and TRBJ2-7; tentatively, D is TRBD1 (6 bases). The TCR originated in a man aged 50 to 60 who received an inactivated influenza vaccine. CDR3 DNA: TGTGCCAGCAGCTTCCGGAACAGGGTCCACGAGCAGTACTTC. Protein: CASSFRNRVHEQYF. The complete variable domain, with remaining parts taken from reference TRBV5-4 and TRBJ2-7, reads ETGVTQSPTHLIKTRGQQVTLRCSSQSGHNTVSWYQQALGQGPQFIFQYYREEENGRGNFPPRFSGLQFPNYSSELNVNALELDDSALYLCASSFRNRVHEQYFGPGTRLTVT.